Listed here are 30 T cell receptor beta chains from one sample, sequenced in a study of monozygotic twins with inflammatory bowel disease. TCRdb re-called the 5' RACE reads; every CDR3 protein appears as one record, without DNA. In total, the table holds roughly 200,000 distinct CDR3 sequences. The sequencing sample was made of blood. The source of these receptors is a human donor with ulcerative colitis or Crohn's disease, or a healthy co-twin of an affected twin (not recorded which).

The chain couples TRBV6-6 to TRBJ2-7. The length of the CDR3 is 13 residues. CDR1 and CDR2 from the germline V gene are MNHNY and SVGAGI (reference sequence). The CDR3 here is CASSYSDLSEQYF.

The chain uses TRBV12-3 or TRBV12-4 and TRBJ1-1; TCRdb's D gene call, TRBD1, goes unchecked for lack of DNA. CDR3 length equals 13 residues. CDR3: CASSLAGQLEALF.

The chain has TRBV18 and TRBJ2-4. In germline, CDR1 is KGHSH, CDR2 LQKENI. CDR3 size: 16 residues. The CDR3 reads CASSQPGVGAKNIQYF.

This chain joins TRBV20-1 and TRBJ2-5. The CDR3 has 12 residues. Germline CDR1 DFQATT, CDR2 SNEGSKA (reference sequence). The CDR3 loop is CSASSRRETQYF.

The chain uses TRBV4-2 and TRBJ2-6; without DNA, the TCRdb call of TRBD2 cannot be checked. Germline V CDR1 and CDR2: LGHNA, YNFKEQ. CDR3 size: 21 residues. The CDR3 region is CASSPSGSRDSRGPGANVLTF.

J is TRBJ1-4 and V is TRBV5-1; TCRdb proposes TRBD1, but this gene call is untestable without DNA. CDR3 size: 16 residues. CDR1 and CDR2 (germline): SGHRS, YFSETQ. The CDR3 region is CASSLSSRQGNEKLFF.

The chain carries TRBV5-1 and TRBJ1-1. Germline V lookup: CDR1 SGHRS, CDR2 YFSETQ. The CDR3 is 16 residues long. CDR3 loop: CASSLFLGEGNTEAFF.

The chain couples TRBV20-1 to TRBJ2-2; TCRdb's assignment of TRBD1 cannot be checked, as there is no DNA. CDR1 and CDR2 (germline): DFQATT, SNEGSKA (reference sequence). CDR3 length: 17 amino acids. CDR3 amino acids: CSARASVDRAGTGELFF.

J is TRBJ1-2 and V is TRBV20-1; TCRdb designates TRBD1, a call that cannot be tested without DNA. Germline loops: CDR1 DFQATT, CDR2 SNEGSKA (reference sequence). The CDR3 is made up of 12 amino acids. The CDR3 loop reads CSARPRGYGYTF.

This sequence joins TRBV5-1 and TRBJ2-2. Germline values: CDR1 SGHRS, CDR2 YFSETQ. This CDR3 region has 15 residues. The CDR3 is CASSLGAENTGELFF.

The genes are TRBV6-1 and TRBJ2-4. Germline CDR1 is MNHNS and CDR2 is SASEGT. This CDR3 is 16 amino acids long. This CDR3 is CASSQRPTLAKNIQYF.

The gene calls are TRBV18 and TRBJ2-1; TCRdb picks TRBD1, but there is no DNA to check that call. Germline lookup yields CDR1 KGHSH and CDR2 LQKENI. The CDR3 is 14 amino acids. The CDR3 protein is CASSPTRQGNEQFF.

V gene TRBV24-1 combines with J gene TRBJ2-2; TCRdb reports TRBD1, a call that lacks DNA to check it against. The germline gives CDR1 KGHDR, CDR2 SFDVKD. CDR3 length equals 14 residues. CDR3 protein: CAAQGQGETGELFF.

This rearrangement joins TRBV5-1 to TRBJ1-1; TCRdb's assignment of TRBD1 cannot be checked, as there is no DNA. This CDR3 is 16 amino acids long. CDR1 and CDR2 (germline): SGHRS, YFSETQ. CDR3 sequence: CASSSTAGHLNTEAFF.

The V and J genes are TRBV6-1 and TRBJ2-1; the TRBD1 assignment by TCRdb is unverifiable without DNA. CDR3 length: 15 residues. CDR1 is MNHNS, CDR2 SASEGT, per germline. The CDR3 here is CASSLGPRPYNEQFF.

The V gene is TRBV7-9, the J gene TRBJ1-3. The CDR3 runs to 15 residues. The V gene's germline CDR1 is SEHNR and CDR2 FQNEAQ (reference sequence). The CDR3 loop is CASSSWALSGNTIYF.

The chain recombines TRBV5-1 with TRBJ1-2. The CDR3 is made up of 14 amino acids. CDR1 and CDR2 (germline): SGHRS, YFSETQ. CDR3 sequence: CASSSPPENYGYTF.

The chain links TRBV18 to TRBJ1-1. From germline, CDR1 is KGHSH and CDR2 LQKENI. The CDR3 runs 13 residues. CDR3 amino acids: CASSGVQNTEAFF.

The chain has TRBV7-9 and TRBJ2-7; TCRdb's D call, TRBD1, is unchecked because there is no DNA. Germline loops: CDR1 SEHNR, CDR2 FQNEAQ (reference sequence). CDR3 length: 15 residues. This CDR3 is CASSSDSSGTDKEYF.

This chain joins TRBV18 and TRBJ2-7; TCRdb outputs TRBD2, but without DNA this stays unchecked. CDR3 length: 16 amino acids. The V gene's germline CDR1 is KGHSH and CDR2 LQKENI. The CDR3 sequence: CASSPPGSGGLQEQYF. Filled out from reference TRBV18 and TRBJ2-7, the complete variable domain reads NAGVMQNPRHLVRRRGQEARLRCSPMKGHSHVYWYRQLPEEGLKFMVYLQKENIIDESGMPKERFSAEFPKEGPSILRIQQVVRGDSAAYFCASSPPGSGGLQEQYFGPGTRLTVT.

The J gene is TRBJ1-6, the V gene TRBV18. This CDR3 is 13 amino acids long. Germline-derived CDR1 and CDR2 are KGHSH and LQKENI. CDR3 loop: CASSPRDTSPLHF.

The CDR3 sequence is CSKGQLSYEQYF. The chain carries TRBV20-1 and TRBJ2-7; TCRdb picks TRBD1, but there is no DNA to check that call. Germline V CDR1 and CDR2: DFQATT, SNEGSKA (reference sequence). There are 12 residues in the CDR3.

The CDR3 is CASRRGDSQEAFF. The chain employs TRBV12-3 or TRBV12-4 and TRBJ1-1; lacking DNA, the TRBD1 call made by TCRdb goes unchecked. There are 13 residues in the CDR3.

The J gene is TRBJ1-1, the V gene TRBV7-6; there is no DNA to check the TCRdb D call of TRBD1. CDR3 length: 15 residues. CDR1 and CDR2 from the germline V gene are SGHVS and FNYEAQ. The CDR3 here is CASSGGTGEITEAFF.

The gene calls are TRBV20-1 and TRBJ2-4; TCRdb returns TRBD2, unconfirmable since there is no DNA. Germline V lookup: CDR1 DFQATT, CDR2 SNEGSKA (reference sequence). The CDR3 runs 18 residues. CDR3 amino acids: CSAAPLAGPTLAKNIQYF.

The J gene is TRBJ2-3, the V gene TRBV7-9; no DNA is available, so the TRBD1 call from TCRdb remains unchecked. This CDR3 contains 15 residues. Germline V gene data show CDR1 as SEHNR and CDR2 as FQNEAQ (reference sequence). CDR3 in amino acids: CASSFNGGSTDTQYF.

The V gene is TRBV5-1, the J gene TRBJ1-2; TCRdb selects TRBD1, and the lack of DNA leaves this call unchecked. CDR3 length: 13 residues. Germline CDR1 SGHRS, CDR2 YFSETQ. CDR3 protein: CASSSDRGSGYTF.

V and J are TRBV2 and TRBJ1-1; TCRdb reports TRBD1, a call that lacks DNA to check it against. CDR3 length equals 15 residues. CDR1 is SNHLY, CDR2 FYNNEI, per germline. The CDR3 spells CASSQHPGPNTEAFF.

V gene TRBV12-3 or TRBV12-4 combines with J gene TRBJ2-7. The length of the CDR3 is 13 residues. This CDR3 is CASSIDFSGEQYF.

The genes are TRBV7-6 and TRBJ1-3; TCRdb selects TRBD1, and the lack of DNA leaves this call unchecked. CDR1 SGHVS and CDR2 FNYEAQ come from the germline V gene. CDR3 length: 18 amino acids. The CDR3 loop is CASSLVPGGTSSGNTIYF. Combining the CDR3 with reference TRBV7-6 and TRBJ1-3 gives the whole variable domain GAGVSQSPRYKVTKRGQDVALRCDPISGHVSLYWYRQALGQGPEFLTYFNYEAQQDKSGLPNDRFSAERPEGSISTLTIQRTEQRDSAMYRCASSLVPGGTSSGNTIYFGEGSWLTVV.